This T cell receptor (beta chain) is drawn from a study of CD8+ T cells in alopecia areata. Study-wide points: Among patients, TCR sharing was less clear than in mice, a difference possibly due in part to HLA diversity in the patient population. Sequencing of scalp samples also captures resident alphabeta T cells of normal skin.

The CDR3 is 13 residues long. V lost 6 bases, J lost 8 bases, and 6 bases stayed unmatched. Germline V gene data show CDR1 as MGHDK and CDR2 as SYGVNS. As regards this clone: No antigen is known for it.

Extraction and reverse transcription of RNA yielded cDNA as the sequencing template. Produced via immunoSEQ multiplex PCR; TCRdb's table is partial and in-frame only. The sample has under 150,000 clones, around two thirds seen once. The chain uses TRBV25-1 and TRBJ1-2, with 10 bases fitting TRBD1. The clonotype was recovered from a human donor in good health. Sequencing was done on a sample of CD8+ T cells sorted from blood. The DNA of the CDR3 is TGTGCCAGCAGAGCCGGGACAGGGGACGGCTACACCTTC. Its translation is CASRAGTGDGYTF.